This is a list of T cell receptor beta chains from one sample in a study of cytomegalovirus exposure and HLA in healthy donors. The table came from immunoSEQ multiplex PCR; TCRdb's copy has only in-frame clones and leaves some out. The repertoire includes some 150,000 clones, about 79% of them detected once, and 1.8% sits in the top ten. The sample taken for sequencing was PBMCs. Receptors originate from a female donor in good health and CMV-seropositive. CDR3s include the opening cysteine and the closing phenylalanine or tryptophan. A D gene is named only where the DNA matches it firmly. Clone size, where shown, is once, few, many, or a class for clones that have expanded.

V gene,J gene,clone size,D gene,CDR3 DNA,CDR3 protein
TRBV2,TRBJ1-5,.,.,TGTGCCAGCAGGGGGACTGTTAATAGCAATCAGCCCCAGCATTTT,CASRGTVNSNQPQHF
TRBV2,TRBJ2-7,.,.,TGTGCCAGCACAGGGGGGACCTACGAGCAGTACTTC,CASTGGTYEQYF
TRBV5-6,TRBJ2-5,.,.,TGTGCCAGCAGCTTGGGGGGGCCCACTAAAGAGACCCAGTACTTC,CASSLGGPTKETQYF
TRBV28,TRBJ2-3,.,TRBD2,TGTGCCAGCGTTGTGGCGGGGGGGCCAGATACGCAGTATTTT,CASVVAGGPDTQYF
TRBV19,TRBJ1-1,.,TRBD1,TGTGCCAGTAGTGGCTACGACAGGGGAGCCACTGAAGCTTTCTTT,CASSGYDRGATEAFF
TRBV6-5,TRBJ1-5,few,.,TGTGCCAGCAGGCGTAGCCAGGGTGGCAATCAGCCCCAGCATTTT,CASRRSQGGNQPQHF
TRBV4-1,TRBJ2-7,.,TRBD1,TGCGCCAGCAGCCAAGAAAGGACAGGGGTTGTAAGTGTACCCTACGAGCAGTACTTC,CASSQERTGVVSVPYEQYF
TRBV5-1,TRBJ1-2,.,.,TGCGCCAGCAGTTTGGACTCTATCTATGGCTACACCTTC,CASSLDSIYGYTF
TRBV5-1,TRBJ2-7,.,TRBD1,TGCGCCAGCAGCTTCTTACCGGGACAGGATGGAACCTACGAGCAGTACTTC,CASSFLPGQDGTYEQYF
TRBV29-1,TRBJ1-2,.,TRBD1,TGCAGCGTTGAGGGACAGGGTGACAAGGGCTACACCTTC,CSVEGQGDKGYTF
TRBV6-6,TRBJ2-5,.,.,TGTGCCAGCAGTTACGAACTAGGGAGAGAGACCCAGTACTTC,CASSYELGRETQYF
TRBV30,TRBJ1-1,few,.,TGTGCCTGGTACCCCCTTACGGCTTACCGAGGCACTGAAGCTTTCTTT,CAWYPLTAYRGTEAFF
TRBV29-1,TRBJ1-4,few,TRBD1,TGCAGCGTTGAGTCACAGGGGACTAATGAAAAACTGTTTTTT,CSVESQGTNEKLFF
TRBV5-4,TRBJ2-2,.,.,TGTGCCAGCAGCTCCCGCGTGGACACCGGGGAGCTGTTTTTT,CASSSRVDTGELFF
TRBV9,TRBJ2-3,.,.,TGTGCCAGCAGCGTAGGTGGGGGGGCCACAGATACGCAGTATTTT,CASSVGGGATDTQYF
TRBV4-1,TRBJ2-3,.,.,TGCGCCAGCAGCCAAGTAAGGGCAGGGAACACAGATACGCAGTATTTT,CASSQVRAGNTDTQYF
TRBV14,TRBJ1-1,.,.,TGTGCCAGCAGCCTTAGGGGGTCGAACACTGAAGCTTTCTTT,CASSLRGSNTEAFF
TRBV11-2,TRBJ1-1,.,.,TGTGCCAGCAGCTTAGCAGGGTTAAACACTGAAGCTTTCTTT,CASSLAGLNTEAFF
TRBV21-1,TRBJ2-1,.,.,TGTGCCAGCAGCAAAATTGTCGTCGGTGAGCAGTTCTTC,CASSKIVVGEQFF
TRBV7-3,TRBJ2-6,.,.,TGTGCCAGCAGCTTAATCGTCCGCGCTGGGGCCAACGTCCTGACTTTC,CASSLIVRAGANVLTF
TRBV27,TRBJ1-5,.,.,TGTGCCAGCAGTTCTCGGGATCAGCCCCAGCATTTT,CASSSRDQPQHF
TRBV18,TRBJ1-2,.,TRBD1,TGTGCCAGCTCACCTATGCTCGGACAGGCCTCTGGCTACACCTTC,CASSPMLGQASGYTF
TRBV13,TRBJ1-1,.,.,TGTGCCAGCAGCTTCATGGAGTACCGGGACACGTTCATGAACACTGAAGCTTTCTTT,CASSFMEYRDTFMNTEAFF
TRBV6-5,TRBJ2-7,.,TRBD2,TGTGCCAGCAGTTCTATAGCGGGGGGCTTCCACGAGCAGTACTTC,CASSSIAGGFHEQYF
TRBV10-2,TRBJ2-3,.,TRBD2,TGCGCCAGCAGTAAGCGGGAGGGCCCAGATACGCAGTATTTT,CASSKREGPDTQYF
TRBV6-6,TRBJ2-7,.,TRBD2,TGTGCCAGCAGTCCAGCGGGAGGGCCACACGAGCAGTACTTC,CASSPAGGPHEQYF
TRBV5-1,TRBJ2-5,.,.,TGCGCCAGCAGCTTGTATGGGGTGGGGGGACAAGAGACCCAGTACTTC,CASSLYGVGGQETQYF
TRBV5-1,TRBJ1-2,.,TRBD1,TGCGCCAGCAGCCTAGACAGGGCCTATGGCTACACCTTC,CASSLDRAYGYTF
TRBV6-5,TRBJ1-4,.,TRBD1,TGTGCCAGTCGTATTCCGGGACAGAATGAAAAACTGTTTTTT,CASRIPGQNEKLFF
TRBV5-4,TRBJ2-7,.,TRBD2,TGTGCCAGCAGCTTGGAGGGACTAGTGTCCAAGGAGCAGTACTTC,CASSLEGLVSKEQYF
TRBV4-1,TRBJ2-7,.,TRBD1,TGCGCCAGCAGCCAAGATGGGGGCAGACAGGGGGCGCACAACGAGCAGTACTTC,CASSQDGGRQGAHNEQYF
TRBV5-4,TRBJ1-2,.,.,TGTGCCAGCAGCGGGATAAGGGAGGAAAAGGCGGGCTACACCTTC,CASSGIREEKAGYTF
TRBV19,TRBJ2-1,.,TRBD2,TGTGCCAGTAGTACCGACAGGACTAGCGGGAGCTACAATGAGCAGTTCTTC,CASSTDRTSGSYNEQFF
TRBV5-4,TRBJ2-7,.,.,TGTGCCAGCAGCCGATCTAGCGACGAGCAGTACTTC,CASSRSSDEQYF
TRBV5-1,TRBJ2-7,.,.,TGCGCCAGCAGCTCTAGCGACTCCTACGAGCAGTACTTC,CASSSSDSYEQYF
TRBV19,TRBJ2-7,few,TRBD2,TGTGCCAGTAGTAAGGGACTAGCGGGAGGGTACGAGCAGTACTTC,CASSKGLAGGYEQYF
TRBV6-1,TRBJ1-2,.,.,TGTGCCAGCAGTGCACTGGGGACTTTTGGCTACACCTTC,CASSALGTFGYTF
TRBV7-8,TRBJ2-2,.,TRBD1,TGTGCCAGCAGCTTAGGGCGACCGGGACAGGGGGACACCGGGGAGCTGTTTTTT,CASSLGRPGQGDTGELFF
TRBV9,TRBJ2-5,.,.,TGTGCCAGCAGCTCCAGTGGGGGGGCCGGGGAGACCCAGTACTTC,CASSSSGGAGETQYF
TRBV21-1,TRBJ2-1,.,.,TGTGCCAGCAGCCCTGGGGCTAGCGGTAACAATGAGCAGTTCTTC,CASSPGASGNNEQFF
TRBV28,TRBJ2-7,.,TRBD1,TGTGCCAGCAGTTTAGGGACAGATTCCGCCGAGCAGTACTTC,CASSLGTDSAEQYF
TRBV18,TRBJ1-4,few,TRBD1,TGTGCCAGCTCACGGGGACAGGAGGAAAAACTGTTTTTT,CASSRGQEEKLFF
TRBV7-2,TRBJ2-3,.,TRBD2,TGTGCCAGCAGACCTGGACTAGTAAGCACAGATACGCAGTATTTT,CASRPGLVSTDTQYF
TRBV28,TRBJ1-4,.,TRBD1,TGTGCCAGCAGCCCCGGGACAGGGGCTCGGGAAAAACTGTTTTTT,CASSPGTGAREKLFF
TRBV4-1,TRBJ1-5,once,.,TGCGCCAGCAGCCAAGTAGGGGGTTACAATCAGCCCCAGCATTTT,CASSQVGGYNQPQHF
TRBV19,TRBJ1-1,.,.,TGTGCCAGTACCGCCGGCAGGGCAGACACTGAAGCTTTCTTT,CASTAGRADTEAFF
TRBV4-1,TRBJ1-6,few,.,TGCGCCAGCAGCCAAGGTGGGAGTTCACCCCTCCACTTT,CASSQGGSSPLHF
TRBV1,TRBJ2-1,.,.,TGCACCAGCAGCTCGACTAGCGGGGGGGCGTTCTACAATGAGCAGTTCTTC,CTSSSTSGGAFYNEQFF